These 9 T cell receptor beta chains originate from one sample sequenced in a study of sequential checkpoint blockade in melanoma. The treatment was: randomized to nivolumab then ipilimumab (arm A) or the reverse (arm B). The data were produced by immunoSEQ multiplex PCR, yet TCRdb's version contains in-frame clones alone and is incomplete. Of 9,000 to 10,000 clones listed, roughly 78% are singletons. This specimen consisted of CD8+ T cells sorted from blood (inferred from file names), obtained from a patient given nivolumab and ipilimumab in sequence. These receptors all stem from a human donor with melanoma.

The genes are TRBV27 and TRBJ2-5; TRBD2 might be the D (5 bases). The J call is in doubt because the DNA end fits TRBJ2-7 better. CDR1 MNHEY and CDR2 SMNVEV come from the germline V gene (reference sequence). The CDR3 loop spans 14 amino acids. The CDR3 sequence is CASRVSVSSYEQYF. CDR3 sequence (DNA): TGTGCCAGCAGGGTTAGCGTTAGCTCCTACGAGCAGTACTTC.

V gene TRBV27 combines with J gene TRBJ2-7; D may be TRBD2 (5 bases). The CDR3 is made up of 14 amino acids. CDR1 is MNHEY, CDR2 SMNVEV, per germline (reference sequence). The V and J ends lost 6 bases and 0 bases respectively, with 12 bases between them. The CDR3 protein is CASRVSVSSYEQYF. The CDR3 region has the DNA TGTGCCAGCAGGGTTAGCGTTAGCTCCTACGAGCAGTACTTC.

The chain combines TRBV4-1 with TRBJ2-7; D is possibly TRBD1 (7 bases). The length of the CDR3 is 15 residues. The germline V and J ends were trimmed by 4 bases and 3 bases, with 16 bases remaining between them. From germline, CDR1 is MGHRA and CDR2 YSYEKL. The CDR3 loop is CASSLRDSSYYEQYF. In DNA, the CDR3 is TGCGCCAGCAGCCTGCGGGACAGTTCGTACTACGAGCAGTACTTC.

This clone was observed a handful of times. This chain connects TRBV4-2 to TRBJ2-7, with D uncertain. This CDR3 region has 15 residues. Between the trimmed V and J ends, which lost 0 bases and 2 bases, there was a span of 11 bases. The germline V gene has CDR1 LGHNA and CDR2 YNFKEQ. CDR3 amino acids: CASSQDPGTPYEQYF. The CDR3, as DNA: TGTGCCAGCAGCCAAGATCCAGGCACGCCCTACGAGCAGTACTTC.

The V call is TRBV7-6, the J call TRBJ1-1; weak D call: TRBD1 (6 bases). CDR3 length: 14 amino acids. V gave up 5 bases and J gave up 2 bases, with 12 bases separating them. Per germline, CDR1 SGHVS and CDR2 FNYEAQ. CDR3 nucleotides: TGTGCCAGCAGCAAGGACAGTGGAAACACTGAAGCTTTCTTT. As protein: CASSKDSGNTEAFF. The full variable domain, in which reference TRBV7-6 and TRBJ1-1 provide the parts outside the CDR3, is GAGVSQSPRYKVTKRGQDVALRCDPISGHVSLYWYRQALGQGPEFLTYFNYEAQQDKSGLPNDRFSAERPEGSISTLTIQRTEQRDSAMYRCASSKDSGNTEAFFGQGTRLTVV.

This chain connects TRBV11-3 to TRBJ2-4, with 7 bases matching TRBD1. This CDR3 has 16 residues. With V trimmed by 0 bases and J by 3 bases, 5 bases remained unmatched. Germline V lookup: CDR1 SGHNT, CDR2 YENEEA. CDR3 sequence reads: CASSLEKGAGKNIQYF. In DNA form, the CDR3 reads TGTGCCAGCAGCTTAGAGAAGGGGGCGGGCAAAAACATTCAGTACTTC.

In nucleotides, the CDR3 is TGTGCCAGCAGCCCGGGGACAGGGCAATCTATGTGGCAGTACTTC. Encoded protein: CASSPGTGQSMWQYF. This sequence joins TRBV7-8 and TRBJ2-7; 9 bases map to TRBD1. The CDR3 covers 15 residues. Germline V gene lookup returns CDR1 SGHVS and CDR2 FQNEAQ. J lost 9 bases, V lost 5 bases, and 14 bases had no gene match.

CDR3 protein: CASSRSGLNQPQHF. The CDR3 DNA follows: TGTGCCAGCAGCAGGTCAGGGCTCAATCAGCCCCAGCATTTT. V usage is TRBV27 and J usage is TRBJ1-5, with D possibly TRBD1 on 5 matching bases. Trimming took 6 bases from V and 3 from J, leaving 12 bases between them. The germline gives CDR1 MNHEY, CDR2 SMNVEV (reference sequence). The CDR3 consists of 14 residues.

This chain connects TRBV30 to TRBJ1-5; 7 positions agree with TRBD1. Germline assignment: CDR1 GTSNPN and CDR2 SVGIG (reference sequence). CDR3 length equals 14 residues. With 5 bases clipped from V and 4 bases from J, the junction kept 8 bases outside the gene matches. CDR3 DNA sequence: TGTGCCTGGGATCAACAGGGGCTAAATCAGCCCCAGCATTTT. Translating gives CAWDQQGLNQPQHF.